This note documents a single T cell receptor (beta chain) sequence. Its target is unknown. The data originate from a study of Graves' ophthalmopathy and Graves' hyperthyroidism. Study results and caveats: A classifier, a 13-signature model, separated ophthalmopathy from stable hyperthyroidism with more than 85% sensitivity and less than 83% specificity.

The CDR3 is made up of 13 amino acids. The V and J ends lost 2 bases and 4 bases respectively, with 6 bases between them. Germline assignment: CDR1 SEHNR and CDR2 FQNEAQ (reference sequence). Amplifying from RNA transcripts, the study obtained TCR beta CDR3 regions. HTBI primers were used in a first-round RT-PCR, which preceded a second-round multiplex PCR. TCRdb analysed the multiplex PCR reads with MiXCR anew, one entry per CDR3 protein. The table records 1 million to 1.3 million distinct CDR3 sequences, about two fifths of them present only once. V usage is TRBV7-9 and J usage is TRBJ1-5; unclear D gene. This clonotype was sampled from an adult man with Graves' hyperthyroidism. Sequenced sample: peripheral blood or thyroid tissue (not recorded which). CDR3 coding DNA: TGTGCCAGCAGCTTATTTCTGAATCAGCCCCAGCATTTT. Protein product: CASSLFLNQPQHF.